This record covers a single T cell receptor (beta chain). The table lists this clone with a few counts. Its binding antigen is unknown. No base qualities exist here, and no much larger clone lies one base off it. TCRbeta CDR3 regions were amplified from genomic DNA using the immunoSEQ Assay, a bias-controlled multiplex PCR. From the authors' description of their analysis: Nucleated cell counts per sample were estimated from amplification of reference gene primers within the assay. Sequence reads were collapsed and filtered to measure the absolute abundance of every unique TCRbeta CDR3 rearrangement. For each sample, productive Simpson clonality was calculated as the square root of Simpson's diversity index across productive rearrangements. The source is immuneACCESS, and TCRdb retained only in-frame sequences with V and J called. Part of the clones is not carried over; for the studies checked, unresolved V genes explain less than half of this, and the remainder is unexplained. Clone size and V and J calls were adopted from that table, with D and trimming inferred from the DNA. In this sample the table shows about 25,000 clones, around 86% of which occur a single time. The ten largest account for less than 8.5% of the sample.

Its CDR3 holds 12 amino acids, cysteine through phenylalanine. The DNA shown is the 36-base CDR3, in frame from base 1. Relative to germline, V is 2 bases shorter and J is 4 bases shorter, with 9 bases between their ends. CDR1 GTSNPN and CDR2 SVGIG are derived from the germline V gene (reference sequence). The entry originates in a study of blood T cell repertoires in COVID-19 (dated by TCRdb to 2019 to 2021). Some background on the complete study: Samples covering the acute and convalescent phases of COVID-19 were provided by collaborators in the United States, Italy and Spain. The samples were drawn from two sources: the first 160 participants of the ongoing ImmuneRACE study, and 1,254 subjects contributed by 6 global collaborators. The prospective study material was composed of cDNA or gDNA derived from T cells, B-cell-depleted T cells, or PBMCs. The repertoires were released in a freely available public database meant as a resource for research on the immune response to SARS-CoV-2. Sample metadata almost always included a de-identified subject ID, COVID-19 status, age in years and sex. Deeply sampled blood TCRbeta repertoires from subjects exposed to, actively infected with, or recovered from COVID-19 were included in the dataset. HLA class I and class II types, where available, came from metadata supplied by the sample provider rather than from assay-based typing.

Each collaborating institution followed its own protocols to collect whole blood in K2EDTA tubes. For TCRbeta analysis, collaborator samples were shipped as frozen whole blood, as isolated PBMCs, or as DNA extracted from either sample type. On the study overall, not on this receptor specifically: The amount of clinical and demographic metadata varied by source and participant and was provided uncurated.

Recombination linked TRBV30 to TRBJ2-7, and perhaps TRBD1 as D gene, on 6 matching bases. The specimen sequenced was peripheral blood. The receptor was isolated from a man between 70 and 80 years old with acute or convalescent COVID-19. The nucleotides read TGTGCCTGGAGTCCGACAGGTTACGAGCAGTACTTC. Its protein is CAWSPTGYEQYF.